Below, 29 T cell receptor beta chains from the same sample are listed, as sequenced in a study of cytomegalovirus exposure and HLA in healthy donors. In the PCR, 60 Vbeta and 13 Jbeta primers were used. Generated by immunoSEQ multiplex PCR, the TCRdb table keeps only in-frame clones and is missing some. The data hold 100,000 to 150,000 clones, with 81% observed a single time. Specimen: PBMCs. The receptors were gathered from a man younger than 35 in good health and CMV-seropositive.

The gene calls are TRBV7-6 and TRBJ1-1; D is possibly TRBD1 (6 bases). Trimming took off 5 bases at V and 1 base at J, with 14 bases between the two ends. The germline gives CDR1 SGHVS, CDR2 FNYEAQ. The CDR3 sequence is 15 residues long. CDR3 sequence: CASSPQGGSNTEAFF. Here the CDR3 DNA reads TGTGCCAGCAGCCCACAGGGCGGGTCGAACACTGAAGCTTTCTTT.

V is TRBV27 and J is TRBJ1-5, with D maybe TRBD1 (5 bases). Germline V gives CDR1 MNHEY, CDR2 SMNVEV (reference sequence). The CDR3 sequence is 12 residues long. Between the trimmed V and J ends, which lost 3 bases and 7 bases, there was a span of 7 bases. The DNA for the CDR3 is TGTGCCAGCAGTTTCTCAGGGCAGCCCCAGCATTTT. It yields the protein CASSFSGQPQHF.

This clone was recorded a few times. The J gene is TRBJ1-2, the V gene TRBV1; the DNA was not used to check the table's D call, TRBD1. TRBV1 is a known pseudogene. This CDR3 region has 17 residues. Written as DNA, the CDR3 is TGCACCAGCAGCCAAGAAGCCCAAACAGGGGACCTCTATGGCTACACCTTC. Translated, it gives CTSSQEAQTGDLYGYTF.

The table lists this clone with a count of one. The J gene is TRBJ2-5, the V gene TRBV29-1, with TRBD1 identical over 9 bases. Germline CDR1 is SQVTM and CDR2 is ANQGSEA. This CDR3 has 12 amino acids. V shed 7 bases, J shed 4 bases, and the junction held 4 bases outside the gene matches. In nucleotides, the CDR3 is TGCAGCGGAATACAGGGGGCAGAGACCCAGTACTTC. It is translated as CSGIQGAETQYF.

This clone was detected only once. The rearrangement uses TRBV30 and TRBJ2-5, with 10 positions matching TRBD1. There are 15 residues in the CDR3. CDR1 and CDR2 (germline): GTSNPN, SVGIG (reference sequence). V trimming: 3 bases; J trimming: 1 base; junction bases outside the gene matches: 5. The CDR3 spells CAWSKRTGGQETQYF. The CDR3 DNA follows: TGTGCCTGGAGCAAGAGGACAGGGGGCCAAGAGACCCAGTACTTC.

The rearrangement joins TRBV6-5 to TRBJ1-2; D is possibly TRBD1 (6 bases). The CDR3 sequence is 13 residues long. V was trimmed by 5 bases and J by 7 bases, leaving 14 bases between them. From germline, CDR1 is MNHEY and CDR2 SVGAGI. This CDR3 is CASSRTQGSGYTF. The CDR3 DNA follows: TGTGCCAGCAGTCGCACCCAGGGGTCTGGCTACACCTTC.

The CDR3 DNA sequence: TGTGCCAGCAGCTTAGGTATAGCGTTCTACAATGAGCAGTTCTTC. Translated, it gives CASSLGIAFYNEQFF. The rearrangement links TRBV7-2 to TRBJ2-1; tentatively, D is TRBD2 (5 bases). The CDR3 length is 15 residues. CDR1 and CDR2 (germline): SGHTA, FQGNSA. Trimming shortened V by 1 base and J by 3 bases, and 10 bases separated the two germline ends.

The chain employs TRBV7-2 and TRBJ2-2, with 10 bases lining up with TRBD2. The ends lost 1 base at V and 6 bases at J; junction bases unmatched: 5. Germline lookup yields CDR1 SGHTA and CDR2 FQGNSA. This CDR3 comprises 16 residues. The CDR3 region is CASSLGASGSPGELFF. CDR3 nucleotide sequence: TGTGCCAGCAGCTTAGGGGCTAGCGGGAGTCCCGGGGAGCTGTTTTTT.

The chain couples TRBV5-5 to TRBJ2-3; D call uncertain. The CDR3 length is 13 residues. Per germline, CDR1 SGHKS and CDR2 YYEKEE (reference sequence). V lost 1 base and J 0 bases, leaving 3 bases between the germline ends. CDR3 sequence (DNA): TGTGCCAGCAGCTTGCAGAGCACAGATACGCAGTATTTT. Its protein product is CASSLQSTDTQYF.

Notes on this clone: A junction boundary mismatches the germline segment, possibly from a read error. This CDR3 is CASSVEVYRGLGTDTQYF. The CDR3 DNA reads TGCGCCAGCAGCGTAGAGGTTTATCGGGGGTTAGGCACAGATACGCAGTATTTT. This rearrangement joins TRBV9 to TRBJ2-3, with D perhaps matching TRBD2 (6 bases). The V gene's germline CDR1 is SGDLS and CDR2 YYNGEE. This CDR3 is 18 amino acids long.

The chain uses TRBV4-3 and TRBJ1-1; possibly TRBD1 for D (5 bases). From germline, CDR1 is LGHNA and CDR2 YSLEER. Deletions cut 0 bases from V and 1 base from J, with 6 bases between. The CDR3 has 14 residues. The CDR3 region has the DNA TGCGCCAGCAGCCAAGACAGGGAGAACACTGAAGCTTTCTTT. Its protein product is CASSQDRENTEAFF.

The V and J genes are TRBV6-1 and TRBJ1-1, with a weak D call TRBD1 (5 bases). Trimming took 1 base from V and 0 from J, leaving 6 bases between them. Germline V CDR1 and CDR2: MNHNS, SASEGT. The CDR3 runs 14 residues. For the CDR3, the DNA is TGTGCCAGCAGTGAAGACAGGCTGAACACTGAAGCTTTCTTT. Residues: CASSEDRLNTEAFF.

In this sample, this clone turned up once. The rearrangement links TRBV9 to TRBJ1-2; tentative D call: TRBD1 (6 bases). Germline loops: CDR1 SGDLS, CDR2 YYNGEE. The V end was cut by 0 bases, the J end by 3 bases, with 12 bases between. This CDR3 region has 15 residues. CDR3 DNA sequence: TGTGCCAGCAGCGTAGCTACCCAGGGGTACTATGGCTACACCTTC. This translates into CASSVATQGYYGYTF.

This clone was detected a few times. This chain uses TRBV6-1 with TRBJ1-1, with 8 bases lining up with TRBD1. Germline trimming cut 6 bases from V and 6 bases from J; bases unmatched to any gene: 9. This CDR3 comprises 14 residues. Germline CDR1 MNHNS, CDR2 SASEGT. The CDR3 region has the DNA TGTGCCAGCAGCCGGGACAGGATTATCGCTGAAGCTTTCTTT. Its translation: CASSRDRIIAEAFF.

V gene TRBV2 combines with J gene TRBJ2-5; 10 bases agree with TRBD1. The CDR3 has 15 residues. Trimming at V came to 5 bases and at J to 1 base, leaving 4 bases not matched to a gene. CDR1 and CDR2 from the germline V gene are SNHLY and FYNNEI. Written as DNA, the CDR3 is TGTGCCAGCAGTTGGGACAGGGGAGCCCAAGAGACCCAGTACTTC. Protein product: CASSWDRGAQETQYF.

DNA of the CDR3: TGCGCCAGCAGGGGGACTAGCGGGGGGCCGGAGCAGTTCTTC. Its protein is CASRGTSGGPEQFF. V is TRBV5-1 and J is TRBJ2-1; 15 bases align to TRBD2. From germline, CDR1 is SGHRS and CDR2 YFSETQ. Trimming took 5 bases from V and 10 from J; bases not matched to a gene: 4. The CDR3 loop spans 14 amino acids.

Written as DNA, the CDR3 is TGTGCCAGCAGCTCGCTTCGGGGCAGGGAGGAGGGCTACACCTTC. Amino acids: CASSSLRGREEGYTF. The chain recombines TRBV7-2 with TRBJ1-2, with a weak D call TRBD1 (5 bases). This CDR3 contains 15 residues. The V and J ends lost 4 bases and 8 bases respectively, with 20 bases between them. Germline V gives CDR1 SGHTA, CDR2 FQGNSA. The full variable domain, completed using reference TRBV7-2 and TRBJ1-2, is GAGVSQSPSNKVTEKGKDVELRCDPISGHTALYWYRQSLGQGLEFLIYFQGNSAPDKSGLPSDRFSAERTGGSVSTLTIQRTQQEDSAVYLCASSSLRGREEGYTFGSGTRLTVV.

The chain carries TRBV10-3 and TRBJ2-7, with D tentatively TRBD2 (6 bases). The CDR3 totals 15 residues. Trimming cost V 5 bases and J 0 bases, with 14 bases left between them. Germline V gene lookup returns CDR1 ENHRY and CDR2 SYGVKD. This chain's CDR3 is CAISTGLHYSYEQYF. CDR3 sequence (DNA): TGTGCCATCAGTACGGGACTCCACTACTCCTACGAGCAGTACTTC.

The V and J genes are TRBV25-1 and TRBJ2-7, with 7 bases lining up with TRBD2. Germline V gene lookup returns CDR1 MGHDK and CDR2 SYGVNS. J was trimmed by 7 bases and V by 1 base; bases with no gene match: 7. The CDR3 has 14 residues. CDR3 residues: CASSESGGVKEQYF. The CDR3 DNA sequence: TGTGCCAGCAGTGAATCGGGGGGAGTGAAAGAGCAGTACTTC.

The CDR3 here is CASSTSSASYEQYF. The CDR3 region has the DNA TGTGCCAGCAGCACATCTAGCGCCTCCTACGAGCAGTACTTC. The gene calls are TRBV7-2 and TRBJ2-7; D perhaps matches TRBD2 (6 bases). Germline V gives CDR1 SGHTA, CDR2 FQGNSA. Trimming pared 5 bases from V and 0 bases from J, leaving 11 bases between. CDR3 length equals 14 residues. The full variable domain, with the rest looked up from reference TRBV7-2 and TRBJ2-7, is GAGVSQSPSNKVTEKGKDVELRCDPISGHTALYWYRQSLGQGLEFLIYFQGNSAPDKSGLPSDRFSAERTGGSVSTLTIQRTQQEDSAVYLCASSTSSASYEQYFGPGTRLTVT.

This clone was found once. This rearrangement joins TRBV6-5 to TRBJ1-5, with TRBD1 identical over 12 bases. Per germline, CDR1 MNHEY and CDR2 SVGAGI. Trimming took 8 bases from V and 5 from J; bases not matched to a gene: 10. CDR3 length: 16 residues. The CDR3 loop is CASGLVGTGGHQPQHF. CDR3 nucleotides: TGTGCCAGCGGTTTGGTGGGGACAGGGGGCCATCAGCCCCAGCATTTT.

This clone was observed a handful of times. The rearrangement uses TRBV6-4 and TRBJ2-3; a possible D gene is TRBD1 (6 bases). This CDR3 comprises 14 residues. With 2 bases removed from V and 2 bases from J, the gap between germline ends came to 8 bases. CDR1 is MRHNA and CDR2 is SNTAGT in the germline V gene. The CDR3 loop reads CASSDGQYTDTQYF. The CDR3 bases are TGTGCCAGCAGTGACGGACAGTACACAGATACGCAGTATTTT.

This clone occurred a few times. The chain recombines TRBV9 with TRBJ2-3, with D possibly matching TRBD2 (5 bases). CDR3 length: 14 amino acids. Trimming removed 0 bases at V and 4 bases at J, with 9 bases between. Germline V CDR1 and CDR2: SGDLS, YYNGEE. The CDR3 region is CASSVVGVADTQYF. For the CDR3, the DNA is TGTGCCAGCAGCGTAGTGGGAGTCGCAGATACGCAGTATTTT.

This chain uses TRBV5-6 with TRBJ2-3; TRBD1 matches 9 bases. The CDR3 extends over 16 amino acids. CDR1 and CDR2 (germline): SGHDT, YYEEEE. V trimming: 2 bases; J trimming: 2 bases; junction bases outside the gene matches: 6. In nucleotides, the CDR3 is TGTGCCAGCAGCTTCGGACAGGGGTATTTCACAGATACGCAGTATTTT. Residues: CASSFGQGYFTDTQYF.

The chain has TRBV29-1 and TRBJ2-7; a possible D gene is TRBD2 (5 bases). Germline V gives CDR1 SQVTM, CDR2 ANQGSEA. With 1 base removed from V and 3 bases from J, the gap between germline ends came to 7 bases. This CDR3 is 12 amino acids long. CDR3 sequence reads: CSVEGGDYEQYF. In DNA form, the CDR3 reads TGCAGCGTTGAAGGGGGAGACTACGAGCAGTACTTC.

J is TRBJ2-2 and V is TRBV9, with D maybe TRBD1 (5 bases). The CDR3 has 16 residues. Germline CDR1 is SGDLS and CDR2 is YYNGEE. The ends were cut back, 1 base at V and 0 bases at J, with 10 bases in the middle. In DNA, the CDR3 is TGTGCCAGCAGCGTATCCGACAGAACGAACACCGGGGAGCTGTTTTTT. Its protein product is CASSVSDRTNTGELFF.

V gene TRBV5-4 combines with J gene TRBJ2-1; 8 nucleotides line up with TRBD2. The V gene's germline CDR1 is SGHNT and CDR2 YYREEE (reference sequence). The CDR3 consists of 15 residues. V shed 4 bases, J shed 6 bases, and the junction held 9 bases outside the gene matches. The CDR3 here is CASSRRGGRGNEQFF. CDR3 DNA: TGTGCCAGCAGCCGACGGGGGGGCCGCGGCAATGAGCAGTTCTTC.

This chain uses TRBV6-1 with TRBJ2-5, with 7 positions matching TRBD1. Germline CDR1 is MNHNS and CDR2 is SASEGT. V lost 6 bases, J lost 1 base, and 8 bases stayed unmatched. The CDR3 totals 15 residues. CDR3 loop: CASSYPGTVQETQYF. The CDR3 DNA reads TGTGCCAGCAGCTACCCTGGGACAGTCCAAGAGACCCAGTACTTC.

This chain links TRBV4-3 with TRBJ1-2; 8 bases fit TRBD1. The germline V gene encodes CDR1 LGHNA and CDR2 YSLEER. The J segment lost 3 bases and the V segment lost 5 bases, leaving 8 bases of the junction unmatched. The CDR3 extends over 15 amino acids. CDR3 protein: CASSVDEDRDYGYTF. CDR3 nucleotides: TGCGCCAGCAGCGTAGACGAGGACAGGGACTATGGCTACACCTTC.